These 24 T cell receptor beta chains originate from one sample sequenced in a study of T cells in Graves' hyperthyroidism and ophthalmopathy. From RNA transcripts, TCR beta CDR3 regions were amplified. A first-round RT-PCR of the TCR CDR3 used the HTBI primer set. TCRdb passed the multiplex PCR reads through MiXCR, listing each CDR3 protein once. The data show about 720,000 distinct CDR3 sequences, 16% seen once. Sequenced input: blood. The receptors here all came from a man between 18 and 29 years old with Graves' hyperthyroidism.

This clonotype occurred a few times. This chain uses TRBV7-9 with TRBJ2-7; the D gene could be TRBD1 or TRBD2 (5 bases each). Germline-derived CDR1 and CDR2 are SEHNR and FQNEAQ (reference sequence). CDR3 size: 15 residues. Trimming left V 5 bases short and J 2 bases short, with 16 bases between. The CDR3 region is CASSHARDGPYEQYF. DNA for the CDR3: TGTGCCAGCAGCCACGCTCGGGACGGACCCTACGAGCAGTACTTC. The full variable domain, with the rest looked up from reference TRBV7-9 and TRBJ2-7, is DTGVSQNPRHKITKRGQNVTFRCDPISEHNRLYWYRQTLGQGPEFLTYFQNEAQLEKSRLLSDRFSAERPKGSFSTLEIQRTEQGDSAMYLCASSHARDGPYEQYFGPGTRLTVT.

This clonotype has a count of ten or more. The chain combines TRBV28 with TRBJ2-7, with TRBD1 identical over 8 bases. The CDR3 runs 14 residues. Losses at the gene ends were 3 bases for V and 7 bases for J; bases not matched to a gene: 8. The germline V gene has CDR1 MDHEN and CDR2 SYDVKM. CDR3 amino acids: CASSFGQGAREQYF. In nucleotides, the CDR3 is TGTGCCAGCAGTTTCGGCCAGGGGGCGAGAGAGCAGTACTTC.

This clonotype was detected many times. J is TRBJ2-3 and V is TRBV5-8; D is unresolved. The germline V gene has CDR1 SGHTS and CDR2 YDEGEE. This CDR3 comprises 17 residues. Trimming removed 3 bases from V and 1 base from J, with 18 bases in between. CDR3 amino acids: CASSSGRITGGTDTQYF. As DNA, the CDR3 is TGTGCCAGCAGCTCGGGTCGGATTACTGGAGGCACAGATACGCAGTATTTT.

This clonotype was counted at least ten times. The V call is TRBV5-1, the J call TRBJ2-1; D possibly matches TRBD1 or TRBD2 (5 bases each). The germline V gene encodes CDR1 SGHRS and CDR2 YFSETQ. Trimming removed 0 bases from V and 15 bases from J, with 10 bases in between. The CDR3 spans 11 residues. CDR3 region: CASSLGDGRFF. CDR3 nucleotide sequence: TGCGCCAGCAGCTTGGGGGACGGAAGGTTCTTC.

This clonotype was picked up many times. This chain connects TRBV28 to TRBJ2-3, with no clear D. Germline CDR1 reads MDHEN; CDR2 reads SYDVKM. V was pared by 5 bases and J by 8 bases, with 17 bases between. The CDR3 has 14 amino acids. The CDR3, as DNA: TGTGCCAGCAGTCCTTTCAACGGGCCGGGTACGCAGTATTTT. Translation: CASSPFNGPGTQYF.

This clonotype was seen at least ten times. The chain uses TRBV3-1 and TRBJ2-1, with TRBD2 identical over 12 bases. The CDR3 consists of 14 residues. V gave up 7 bases and J gave up 5 bases; unmatched junction bases: 3. From germline, CDR1 is LGHDT and CDR2 YNNKEL (reference sequence). The CDR3 spells CASTSSGRDNEQFF. The CDR3, as DNA: TGTGCCAGCACATCTAGCGGGAGGGACAATGAGCAGTTCTTC.

This clonotype was seen ten or more times. The V call is TRBV27, the J call TRBJ2-1, with 7 bases lining up with TRBD2. Trimming at V came to 7 bases and at J to 5 bases, leaving 8 bases not matched to a gene. CDR3 length equals 14 residues. Germline values: CDR1 MNHEY, CDR2 SMNVEV (reference sequence). CDR3 loop: CASTRREGNNEQFF. The CDR3 nucleotides are TGTGCCAGCACCAGGAGGGAGGGGAACAATGAGCAGTTCTTC.

A word on this clonotype: One end of the junction fails to match germline, which may point to a read error. The chain employs TRBV5-5 and TRBJ1-4, with TRBD1 identical over 10 bases. CDR3 length equals 15 residues. Germline V lookup: CDR1 SGHKS, CDR2 YYEKEE (reference sequence). Written as DNA, the CDR3 is TGTGCCAGCGGCTTGCCTGGGACAGGGGACGAAAAACTGTTTTTT. Residues: CASGLPGTGDEKLFF.

This clonotype was seen at least ten times. The chain carries TRBV27 and TRBJ2-1, with D hard to call. This CDR3 is 13 amino acids long. CDR1 is MNHEY, CDR2 SMNVEV, per germline (reference sequence). Deletions cut 6 bases from V and 5 bases from J, with 11 bases between. The CDR3, as DNA: TGTGCCAGCAGGCCGAACAGCGACAATGAGCAGTTCTTC. It encodes CASRPNSDNEQFF.

This clonotype was seen a handful of times. V usage is TRBV2 and J usage is TRBJ1-1; 7 nucleotides line up with TRBD1. The CDR3 runs 14 residues. V was pared by 6 bases and J by 1 base, with 5 bases of the junction left unmatched. In germline, CDR1 is SNHLY, CDR2 FYNNEI. CDR3 region: CASRKRTGNTEAFF. The CDR3 bases are TGTGCCAGCAGGAAGAGGACAGGGAACACTGAAGCTTTCTTT.

This clonotype has more than one count but fewer than ten. This chain links TRBV2 with TRBJ1-2; perhaps TRBD1 as D (6 bases). Germline lookup yields CDR1 SNHLY and CDR2 FYNNEI. The CDR3 contains 13 residues. Trimming pared 1 base from V and 7 bases from J, leaving 10 bases between. In DNA form, the CDR3 reads TGTGCCAGCAGTGAAGTGGGGGCGCGTGGCTACACCTTC. It specifies CASSEVGARGYTF.

This clonotype was seen at least ten times. The V and J genes are TRBV20-1 and TRBJ2-1; perhaps TRBD2 as D (6 bases). The CDR3 has 16 residues. V was clipped by 2 bases and J by 7 bases, with 21 bases between them. Germline CDR1 DFQATT, CDR2 SNEGSKA (reference sequence). The CDR3 nucleotides read TGCAGTGCTAGATCCTCAAGCCAGGGACTTACGAATGAGCAGTTCTTC. Translation gives CSARSSSQGLTNEQFF.

The rearrangement links TRBV4-1 to TRBJ2-5, with 10 bases fitting TRBD2. This CDR3 is built from 15 residues. CDR1 is MGHRA and CDR2 is YSYEKL in the germline V gene. The V segment lost 1 base and the J segment 4 bases; nucleotides outside the gene matches: 3. CDR3 loop: CASSQGPSGRETQYF. Here the CDR3 DNA reads TGCGCCAGCAGCCAAGGGCCTAGCGGGAGAGAGACCCAGTACTTC.

In regard to this clonotype: At one end the junction does not follow the germline gene, possibly because of a read error. V gene TRBV20-1 combines with J gene TRBJ1-1; D might be TRBD1 (5 bases). The CDR3 spans 11 residues. Germline CDR1 DFQATT, CDR2 SNEGSKA (reference sequence). CDR3 protein: CTRQRGTEAFF. The CDR3 DNA follows: TGTACCCGACAGAGGGGCACTGAAGCTTTCTTT.

The genes are TRBV7-9 and TRBJ1-6; TRBD1 aligns across 8 bases. CDR3 length: 16 amino acids. From germline, CDR1 is SEHNR and CDR2 FQNEAQ (reference sequence). V shed 4 bases, J shed 3 bases, and the junction held 5 bases outside the gene matches. The CDR3 loop reads CASSSTGVFYNSPLHF. CDR3 sequence (DNA): TGTGCCAGCAGCTCGACAGGGGTATTCTATAATTCACCCCTCCACTTT.

This clonotype was counted many times. The gene calls are TRBV20-1 and TRBJ2-2; 9 bases fit TRBD1. Germline CDR1 is DFQATT and CDR2 is SNEGSKA (reference sequence). V lost 5 bases and J lost 4; bases outside the gene matches: 8. The CDR3 spans 15 residues. The CDR3 bases are TGCAGTGCTCTCTCTGGACAGGGGACCACCGGGGAGCTGTTTTTT. This encodes CSALSGQGTTGELFF.

This clonotype was counted a few times. The V and J genes are TRBV7-3 and TRBJ2-1; weak D call: TRBD1 (5 bases). V was cut by 5 bases and J by 1 base, with 15 bases left in between. Germline CDR1 and CDR2: SGHTA and FQGTGA. The CDR3 has 16 amino acids. CDR3 sequence: CASSPRGRESYNEQFF. In DNA form, the CDR3 reads TGTGCCAGCAGCCCCCGTGGCAGGGAATCCTACAATGAGCAGTTCTTC.

This clonotype was seen just once. V usage is TRBV7-2 and J usage is TRBJ2-7; D might be TRBD1 (6 bases). The CDR3 runs 15 residues. The germline gives CDR1 SGHTA, CDR2 FQGNSA. V was clipped by 3 bases and J by 3 bases, with 15 bases between them. CDR3 protein: CASSFQGPGFYEQYF. The CDR3 nucleotides are TGTGCCAGCAGCTTCCAGGGGCCGGGATTCTACGAGCAGTACTTC.

There are a few counts of this clonotype. This chain joins TRBV19 and TRBJ2-1; possibly TRBD1 for D (5 bases). Trimming left V 1 base short and J 0 bases short, with 13 bases between. Germline V CDR1 and CDR2: LNHDA, SQIVND (reference sequence). This CDR3 is built from 17 residues. CDR3 amino acids: CASSIVPQGISYNEQFF. CDR3 DNA sequence: TGTGCCAGTAGTATAGTTCCTCAGGGAATCTCCTACAATGAGCAGTTCTTC.

This clonotype was detected once. The chain combines TRBV9 with TRBJ1-4; no clear D. This CDR3 contains 13 residues. The V end lost 2 bases, the J end lost 10 bases, and 12 bases lay between the germline ends. From germline, CDR1 is SGDLS and CDR2 YYNGEE. CDR3 in DNA: TGTGCCAGCAGCGTTGTGTCCGAAGGAAAACTGTTTTTT. It specifies CASSVVSEGKLFF.

This clonotype was seen ten or more times. V is TRBV3-1 and J is TRBJ1-2, with D possibly being TRBD1 (6 bases). V was pared by 3 bases and J by 6 bases, with 17 bases between. The length of the CDR3 is 15 residues. The germline CDR1 and CDR2 sequences are LGHDT and YNNKEL (reference sequence). CDR3 sequence (DNA): TGTGCCAGCAGCCATACTCAAAGGGGGGCTGATGGCTACACCTTC. Protein product: CASSHTQRGADGYTF.

This clonotype was counted only a few times. This rearrangement joins TRBV11-3 to TRBJ2-6; D remains unclear. Trimming took 5 bases from V and 0 from J, leaving 14 bases between them. The CDR3 runs to 17 residues. Germline V gene sequence: CDR1 SGHNT, CDR2 YENEEA. The CDR3 spells CASSPSRIISGANVLTF. The CDR3 region has the DNA TGTGCCAGCAGCCCCTCGAGGATTATCTCTGGGGCCAACGTCCTGACTTTC.

On this clonotype itself: Since a much larger clone is just one base distant, this may be a read error. The chain has TRBV27 and TRBJ1-1; maybe TRBD1 (5 bases). Germline assignment: CDR1 MNHEY and CDR2 SMNVEV (reference sequence). The CDR3 runs to 15 residues. In DNA, the CDR3 is TGTGCCAGCAGTTTTGCAGCCAGGGCGGGGACTGAAGCTCTCTTT. Translated, it gives CASSFAARAGTEALF.

This clonotype occurred many times. This chain links TRBV28 with TRBJ2-3; 8 bases map to TRBD2. V trimming: 1 base; J trimming: 0 bases; junction bases outside the gene matches: 9. The CDR3 length is 18 residues. Germline CDR1 reads MDHEN; CDR2 reads SYDVKM. CDR3 loop: CASSLSAGGPTSTDTQYF. DNA of the CDR3: TGTGCCAGCAGTTTATCCGCGGGAGGACCCACTAGCACAGATACGCAGTATTTT. The variable domain in full, completed from reference TRBV28 and TRBJ2-3, reads DVKVTQSSRYLVKRTGEKVFLECVQDMDHENMFWYRQDPGLGLRLIYFSYDVKMKEKGDIPEGYSVSREKKERFSLILESASTNQTSMYLCASSLSAGGPTSTDTQYFGPGTRLTVL.